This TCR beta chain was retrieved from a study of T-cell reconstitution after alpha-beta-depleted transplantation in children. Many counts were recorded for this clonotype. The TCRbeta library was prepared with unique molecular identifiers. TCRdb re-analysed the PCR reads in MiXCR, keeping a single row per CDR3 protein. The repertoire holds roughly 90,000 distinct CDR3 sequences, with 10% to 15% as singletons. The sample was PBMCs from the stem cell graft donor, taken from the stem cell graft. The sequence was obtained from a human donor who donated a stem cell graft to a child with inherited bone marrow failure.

The CDR3 region is CASRQRSGNTIYF. CDR3 nucleotide sequence: TGTGCCAGCCGACAGCGTTCAGGAAACACCATATATTTT. This chain links TRBV7-2 with TRBJ1-3; D may be TRBD1 (5 bases). V lost 8 bases to trimming and J lost 4 bases, with 12 bases between them. The length of the CDR3 is 13 residues. Germline values: CDR1 SGHTA, CDR2 FQGNSA.